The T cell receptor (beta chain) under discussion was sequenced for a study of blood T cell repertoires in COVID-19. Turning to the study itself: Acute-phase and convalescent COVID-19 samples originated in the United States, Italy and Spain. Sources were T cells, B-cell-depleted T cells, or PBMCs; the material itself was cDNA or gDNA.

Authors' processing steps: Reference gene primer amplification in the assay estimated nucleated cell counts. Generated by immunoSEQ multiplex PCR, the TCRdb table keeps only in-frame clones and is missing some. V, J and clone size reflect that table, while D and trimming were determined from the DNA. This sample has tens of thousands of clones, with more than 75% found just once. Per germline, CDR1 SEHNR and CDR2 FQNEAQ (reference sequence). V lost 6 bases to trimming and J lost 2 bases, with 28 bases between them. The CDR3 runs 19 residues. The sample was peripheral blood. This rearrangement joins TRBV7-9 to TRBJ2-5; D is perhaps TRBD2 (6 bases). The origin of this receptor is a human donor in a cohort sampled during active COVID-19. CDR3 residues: CASRKKYGLGGPLQETQYF. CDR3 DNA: TGTGCCAGCAGAAAAAAATATGGGTTGGGGGGACCATTACAAGAGACCCAGTACTTC.